The 18 T cell receptor beta chains below come from one sample, sequenced in a study of cytomegalovirus exposure and HLA in healthy donors. Clones were read by immunoSEQ multiplex PCR, and TCRdb kept only the in-frame ones, dropping some. The sample has 260,000 or so clones; roughly 90% are singletons. What was sequenced was PBMCs. The source is a woman aged 18-29 years in good health and CMV-seronegative.

The CDR3 region has the DNA TGTGCCAGCAGCCAAGAACTAGGGGGTGAGCAGTTCTTC. Residues: CASSQELGGEQFF. The chain employs TRBV14 and TRBJ2-1, with D possibly matching TRBD1 (6 bases). The CDR3 spans 13 residues. CDR1 SGHDN and CDR2 FVKESK come from the germline V gene. Trimming removed 0 bases from V and 9 bases from J, with 9 bases in between.

The chain couples TRBV5-1 to TRBJ2-2, with TRBD1 matching 10 bases. The V and J ends lost 7 bases and 3 bases, in that order; junction bases with no gene match: 6. CDR3 size: 15 residues. Germline V gene sequence: CDR1 SGHRS, CDR2 YFSETQ. The CDR3 sequence: CASHRTGGDTGELFF. In nucleotides, the CDR3 is TGCGCCAGCCACCGGACAGGGGGGGACACCGGGGAGCTGTTTTTT.

The chain joins TRBV19 to TRBJ1-2; D gene ambiguous. CDR3 length equals 16 residues. V lost 4 bases and J 4 bases, leaving 19 bases between the germline ends. Germline assignment: CDR1 LNHDA and CDR2 SQIVND (reference sequence). The CDR3 region is CASSTSAGATIYGYTF. The CDR3 nucleotides are TGTGCCAGTAGTACCTCCGCGGGTGCCACGATCTATGGCTACACCTTC. Together with reference TRBV19 and TRBJ1-2, the CDR3 gives the full variable domain: DGGITQSPKYLFRKEGQNVTLSCEQNLNHDAMYWYRQDPGQGLRLIYYSQIVNDFQKGDIAEGYSVSREKKESFPLTVTSAQKNPTAFYLCASSTSAGATIYGYTFGSGTRLTVV.

This sequence joins TRBV5-6 and TRBJ1-5; D unresolved. Germline loops: CDR1 SGHDT, CDR2 YYEEEE. V dropped 1 base and J dropped 0 bases, with 8 bases sitting between them. The CDR3 is made up of 15 amino acids. The CDR3 bases are TGTGCCAGCAGCTTGCGGGGTTATAGCAATCAGCCCCAGCATTTT. The encoded protein is CASSLRGYSNQPQHF.

The rearrangement joins TRBV28 to TRBJ1-3; 9 nucleotides line up with TRBD1. Germline V gives CDR1 MDHEN, CDR2 SYDVKM. The CDR3 totals 15 residues. The V gene end was trimmed by 8 bases and the J gene end by 4 bases; junction bases not matched to a gene: 9. CDR3 protein: CASHDRGRSGNTIYF. In nucleotides, the CDR3 is TGTGCCAGCCACGACAGGGGGAGGTCCGGAAACACCATATATTTT.

The rearrangement links TRBV19 to TRBJ1-6, with a possible D match to TRBD1 (5 bases). CDR3 size: 13 residues. The germline V and J ends were trimmed by 1 base and 10 bases, with 8 bases remaining between them. Germline CDR1 is LNHDA and CDR2 is SQIVND (reference sequence). The CDR3 loop reads CASSIGRGSPLHF. The CDR3 region has the DNA TGTGCCAGTAGTATAGGTCGGGGGTCACCCCTCCACTTT.

The chain links TRBV28 to TRBJ2-1, with unresolved D. V lost 5 bases, J lost 4 bases, and 15 bases lay in between. This CDR3 region has 15 residues. In germline, CDR1 is MDHEN, CDR2 SYDVKM. In nucleotides, the CDR3 is TGTGCCAGCAGTATCACCCGGTGGGCATACAATGAGCAGTTCTTC. Protein sequence: CASSITRWAYNEQFF.

V gene TRBV14 combines with J gene TRBJ2-1; TRBD2 matches 10 bases. Germline CDR1 reads SGHDN; CDR2 reads FVKESK. V lost 4 bases and J lost 2; bases outside the gene matches: 5. The CDR3 contains 16 residues. The CDR3 protein is CASSPEREGPYNEQFF. CDR3 bases: TGTGCCAGCAGCCCCGAGCGGGAGGGACCCTACAATGAGCAGTTCTTC.

The chain links TRBV11-2 to TRBJ1-6; 9 bases align to TRBD1. The CDR3 totals 15 residues. V was clipped by 5 bases and J by 6 bases; unmatched bases: 5. The V gene's germline CDR1 is SGHAT and CDR2 FQNNGV. CDR3 sequence reads: CASSQGTGSNSPLHF. DNA of the CDR3: TGTGCCAGCAGCCAAGGGACAGGGAGTAATTCACCCCTCCACTTT.

The CDR3 reads CASSSPGERADTQYF. CDR3 bases: TGTGCCAGCAGCTCCCCGGGGGAGCGGGCAGATACGCAGTATTTT. The chain uses TRBV5-4 and TRBJ2-3, with a possible D match to TRBD2 (6 bases). V lost 3 bases, J lost 4 bases, and 15 bases lay in between. Per the germline V gene, CDR1 is SGHNT and CDR2 is YYREEE (reference sequence). This CDR3 has 15 residues.

The rearrangement uses TRBV28 and TRBJ2-3; perhaps TRBD2 as D (5 bases). CDR1 and CDR2 from the germline V gene are MDHEN and SYDVKM. The CDR3 length is 11 residues. Trimming removed 6 bases from V and 6 bases from J, with 7 bases in between. DNA for the CDR3: TGTGCCAGCAGAAGGGAGGATACGCAGTATTTT. Translating it yields CASRREDTQYF.

The chain links TRBV27 to TRBJ2-2, with 7 bases identical to TRBD1. Trimming at V came to 4 bases and at J to 7 bases, leaving 6 bases not matched to a gene. CDR3 size: 14 residues. Per the germline V gene, CDR1 is MNHEY and CDR2 is SMNVEV (reference sequence). The CDR3 DNA sequence: TGTGCCAGCAGTTCGCGACAGGGTTACGGGGAGCTGTTTTTT. It yields the protein CASSSRQGYGELFF.

CDR3 sequence: CAWQGMGYTF. In DNA, the CDR3 is TGTGCCTGGCAGGGTATGGGCTACACCTTC. This chain connects TRBV30 to TRBJ1-2, with TRBD1 as a possible D gene (5 bases). CDR1 is GTSNPN and CDR2 is SVGIG in the germline V gene (reference sequence). CDR3 length: 10 amino acids. Trimming removed 5 bases from V and 8 bases from J, with 9 bases in between.

The gene calls are TRBV20-1 and TRBJ1-2; D gene unclear. Germline V gives CDR1 DFQATT, CDR2 SNEGSKA (reference sequence). Between the trimmed V and J ends, which lost 2 bases and 4 bases, there was a span of 5 bases. CDR3 length: 11 amino acids. Written as DNA, the CDR3 is TGCAGTGCTAGAAGCCTCTATGGCTACACCTTC. Translating it yields CSARSLYGYTF.

CDR3 coding DNA: TGTGCCAGTCGGAGAGCCAACTACAATGAGCAGTTCTTC. This gives the protein CASRRANYNEQFF. This chain joins TRBV7-9 and TRBJ2-1; D not certain. CDR3 length: 13 amino acids. V was trimmed by 9 bases and J by 3 bases, leaving 12 bases between them. Germline loops: CDR1 SEHNR, CDR2 FQNEAQ (reference sequence).

The V gene is TRBV19, the J gene TRBJ2-7; weak D call: TRBD2 (5 bases). CDR3 length: 16 residues. Germline values: CDR1 LNHDA, CDR2 SQIVND (reference sequence). The V end lost 4 bases, the J end lost 0 bases, and 16 bases lay between the germline ends. The DNA of the CDR3 is TGTGCCAGTAGTACTAGCAGGTCGAAGAGCTCCTACGAGCAGTACTTC. Amino acid sequence: CASSTSRSKSSYEQYF.

The gene calls are TRBV9 and TRBJ1-3; TRBD1 is a possible D gene (6 bases). The CDR3 loop spans 15 amino acids. Looked up from germline, CDR1 is SGDLS and CDR2 is YYNGEE. Trimming removed 4 bases from V and 0 bases from J, with 11 bases in between. The chain's CDR3 is CASSFEGHSGNTIYF. As DNA, the CDR3 is TGTGCCAGCAGCTTTGAGGGACACTCTGGAAACACCATATATTTT.

The J gene is TRBJ2-1, the V gene TRBV29-1, with 9 bases identical to TRBD2. CDR1 and CDR2 from the germline V gene are SQVTM and ANQGSEA. The CDR3 has 15 amino acids. V shed 7 bases and J 6 bases; nucleotides not matched to a gene: 13. The CDR3 DNA reads TGCAGCGCCGCACGAGGCGGGAGGGCGCTCAATGAGCAGTTCTTC. It translates to CSAARGGRALNEQFF.